The text below deals with one TCR beta chain. CDR3 size: 15 residues. The sample belongs to a study of blood T cell repertoires in COVID-19. Study at large: Donors in the United States, Italy and Spain gave samples during acute or convalescent COVID-19.

Per the study methods: Amplification of reference gene primers provided the estimated nucleated cell counts. This table comes from immunoSEQ multiplex PCR, and its TCRdb copy is limited to in-frame clones, with some not included. V, J and clone size are those of that table, while D and trimming were read from the DNA. The sample has about 160,000 clones, 60% to 85% seen once. Sequencing used peripheral blood. This chain links TRBV21-1 with TRBJ2-1; the DNA was not compared with TRBD2, the D call given in the table. TRBV21-1 is a pseudogene locus. The sequence came from a man between 65 and 80 years old with acute or convalescent COVID-19. This CDR3 reads CASSLRAEGINEQFF. CDR3 bases: TGTGCCAGCAGCCTTAGGGCGGAGGGTATCAATGAGCAGTTCTTC.